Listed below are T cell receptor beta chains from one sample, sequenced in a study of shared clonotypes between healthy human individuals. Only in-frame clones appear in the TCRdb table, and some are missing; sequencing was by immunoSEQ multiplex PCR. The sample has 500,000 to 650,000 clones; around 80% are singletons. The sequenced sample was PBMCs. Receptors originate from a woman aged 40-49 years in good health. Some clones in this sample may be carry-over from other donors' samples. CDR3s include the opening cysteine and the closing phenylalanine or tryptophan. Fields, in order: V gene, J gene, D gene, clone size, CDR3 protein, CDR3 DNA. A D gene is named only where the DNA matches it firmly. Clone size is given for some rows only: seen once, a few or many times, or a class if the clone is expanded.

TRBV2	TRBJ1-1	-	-	CASSEEGDTEAFF	TGTGCCAGCAGTGAAGAGGGGGACACTGAAGCTTTCTTT
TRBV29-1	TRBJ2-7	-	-	CSVERNSYEQYF	TGCAGCGTTGAACGGAACTCCTACGAGCAGTACTTC
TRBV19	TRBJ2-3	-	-	CASIQGDTQYF	TGTGCCAGTATCCAGGGAGATACGCAGTATTTT
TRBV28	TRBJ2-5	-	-	CASSLLAWETQYF	TGTGCCAGCAGTCTCCTAGCGTGGGAGACCCAGTACTTC
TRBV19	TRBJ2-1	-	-	CASSIDPYPSYNEQFF	TGTGCCAGTAGTATAGATCCATACCCTAGCTACAATGAGCAGTTCTTC
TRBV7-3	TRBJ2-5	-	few	CASSPGGRETQYF	TGTGCCAGCAGCCCTGGAGGGAGGGAGACCCAGTACTTC
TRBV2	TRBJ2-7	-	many	CASGGRTTYEQYF	TGTGCCAGTGGGGGACGGACGACCTACGAGCAGTACTTC
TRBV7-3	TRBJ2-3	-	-	CASSPGPTTDTQYF	TGTGCCAGCAGCCCGGGGCCCACCACAGATACGCAGTATTTT
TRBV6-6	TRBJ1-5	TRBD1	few	CASSTRGGQPQHF	TGTGCCAGCAGTACCAGGGGGGGTCAGCCCCAGCATTTT
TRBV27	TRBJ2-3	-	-	CASSLGHPSRQDTQYF	TGTGCCAGCAGTCTCGGACACCCCTCACGGCAGGATACGCAGTATTTT
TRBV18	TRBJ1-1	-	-	CASSRGPGNTEAFF	TGTGCCAGCTCACGAGGGCCCGGGAACACTGAAGCTTTCTTT
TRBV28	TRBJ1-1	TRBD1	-	CASRDTTGGGRETEAFF	TGTGCCAGCAGAGACACGACAGGGGGCGGGAGAGAAACTGAAGCTTTCTTT
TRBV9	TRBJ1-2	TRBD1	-	CASSSQGFGYTF	TGTGCCAGCAGCTCACAGGGGTTCGGCTACACCTTC
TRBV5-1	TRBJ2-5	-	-	CASSFVQQEETQYF	TGCGCCAGCAGCTTTGTCCAACAGGAAGAGACCCAGTACTTC
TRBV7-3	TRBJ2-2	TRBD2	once	CASSLLAGVGTGELFF	TGTGCCAGCAGCCTTCTAGCGGGAGTAGGTACCGGGGAGCTGTTTTTT
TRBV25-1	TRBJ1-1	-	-	CASSVLRDTEAFF	TGTGCCAGCAGTGTCCTCAGGGACACTGAAGCTTTCTTT
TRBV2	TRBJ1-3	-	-	CASTDSRPGTGNTIYF	TGTGCCAGCACAGATAGTCGTCCGGGGACTGGAAACACCATATATTTT
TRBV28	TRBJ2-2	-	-	CASSLAQGDLGITGELFF	TGTGCCAGCAGTTTAGCTCAGGGGGACTTGGGGATCACCGGGGAGCTGTTTTTT
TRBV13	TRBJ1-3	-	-	CASRPTRRWGNTIYF	TGTGCCAGCAGACCAACTAGGAGGTGGGGTAACACCATATATTTT
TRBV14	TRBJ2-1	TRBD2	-	CASSQVAGGYNEQFF	TGTGCCAGCAGCCAAGTTGCGGGGGGATACAATGAGCAGTTCTTC
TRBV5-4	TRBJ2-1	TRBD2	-	CASSLGLAGGSYNEQFF	TGTGCCAGCAGCTTGGGACTAGCGGGAGGGTCCTACAATGAGCAGTTCTTC
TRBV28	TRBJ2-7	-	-	CASSLGGSYEQYF	TGTGCCAGCAGTTTAGGCGGCTCCTACGAGCAGTACTTC
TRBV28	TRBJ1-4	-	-	CASHHPGSNEKLFF	TGTGCCAGCCACCATCCCGGGTCTAATGAAAAACTGTTTTTT
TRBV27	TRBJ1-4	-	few	CATRGGYVWGEKLFF	TGTGCCACCAGGGGAGGATACGTGTGGGGTGAAAAACTGTTTTTT
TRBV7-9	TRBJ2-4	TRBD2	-	CASSFVMGLAFIQYF	TGTGCCAGCAGCTTTGTGATGGGACTAGCGTTCATTCAGTACTTC
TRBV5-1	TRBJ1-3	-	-	CASSFEGFSGNTIYF	TGCGCCAGCAGCTTCGAAGGGTTCTCTGGAAACACCATATATTTT